The text below deals with one T cell receptor beta chain. Its target is not known. The data stem from a study of OX40 agonist ivuxolimab in advanced cancers. Study-level results: The CD4+ and CD8+ T cells in the blood had expanded clonally by week 6 at 0.1 to 3.0 mg/kg.

The germline CDR1 and CDR2 sequences are MNHNY and SVGAGI (reference sequence). V was clipped by 7 bases and J by 11 bases; unmatched bases: 7. The CDR3 consists of 11 residues. This table comes from immunoSEQ multiplex PCR, and its TCRdb copy is limited to in-frame clones, with some not included. This table has around 15,000 clones, about 89% appearing once. The input for sequencing was CD4+ or CD8+ T cells sorted from blood, taken in a trial of the OX40 agonist ivuxolimab. The chain couples TRBV6-6 to TRBJ2-5; TRBD1 aligns across 7 bases. The sequence derives from an adult with an advanced solid tumor such as melanoma, head and neck, liver or kidney cancer. DNA of the CDR3: TGTGCCAGCATGACAGGGTGGGAGCAGTACTTC. This gives the protein CASMTGWEQYF.